This passage covers 26 T cell receptor beta chains from one sample sequenced in a study of blood T cell repertoires in COVID-19. Sequencing used immunoSEQ multiplex PCR; TCRdb keeps in-frame clones, though not all of them. Among around 170,000 clones listed, about 82% were seen once. Sequenced input: PBMCs or T cells enriched from blood (not recorded which). The source of these receptors is a woman in her thirties who had recovered from COVID-19.

The chain recombines TRBV5-1 with TRBJ1-2, with TRBD1 matching over 11 bases. The CDR3 has 15 residues. Germline loops: CDR1 SGHRS, CDR2 YFSETQ. With 4 bases clipped from V and 7 bases from J, the junction kept 9 bases outside the gene matches. The CDR3 DNA reads as TGCGCCAGCAGCGCGGAGGGACAGGGGGGCTTTGGCTACACCTTC. Translated, it gives CASSAEGQGGFGYTF.

The chain couples TRBV28 to TRBJ1-1; D remains ambiguous. CDR1 is MDHEN, CDR2 SYDVKM, per germline. Trimming left V 5 bases short and J 1 base short, with 11 bases between. The CDR3 contains 14 residues. CDR3 in amino acids: CASSLTDSNTEAFF. CDR3 DNA sequence: TGTGCCAGCAGTCTCACAGATTCGAACACTGAAGCTTTCTTT.

The CDR3 bases are TGTGCCAGCAGCCCGAGTGGGGCTAGCGGGAGCAGAATAGATACGCAGTATTTT. Translation: CASSPSGASGSRIDTQYF. J is TRBJ2-3 and V is TRBV7-9; 10 bases match TRBD2. V was clipped by 5 bases and J by 5 bases; unmatched bases: 16. CDR1 and CDR2 (germline): SEHNR, FQNEAQ (reference sequence). The CDR3 extends over 18 amino acids.

This chain's CDR3 is CASSHLLAPDTQYF. Here the CDR3 DNA reads TGTGCCAGCAGCCACTTACTAGCCCCAGATACGCAGTATTTT. The V gene is TRBV14, the J gene TRBJ2-3; TRBD2 might be the D (6 bases). The germline CDR1 and CDR2 sequences are SGHDN and FVKESK. The CDR3 loop spans 14 amino acids. Between the trimmed V and J ends, which lost 3 bases and 4 bases, there was a span of 11 bases.

This clone occurred a few times. The CDR3 sequence is CASSQGPLNTEAFF. CDR3 DNA sequence: TGTGCCAGCAGCCAGGGCCCACTGAACACTGAAGCTTTCTTT. The chain carries TRBV11-1 and TRBJ1-1; D is possibly TRBD1 (5 bases). V was trimmed by 5 bases and J by 0 bases, leaving 10 bases between them. The germline V gene encodes CDR1 SGHAT and CDR2 FQDESV (reference sequence). The CDR3 is 14 amino acids.

The J gene is TRBJ2-5, the V gene TRBV7-9; TRBD2 matches 10 bases. V lost 5 bases, J lost 4 bases, and 10 bases stayed unmatched. Germline CDR1 reads SEHNR; CDR2 reads FQNEAQ (reference sequence). The CDR3 is 16 residues long. The CDR3 here is CASSRTSGRARETQYF. CDR3 DNA: TGTGCCAGCAGCCGGACTAGCGGAAGGGCCCGAGAGACCCAGTACTTC.

This clone showed up just a few times. This rearrangement joins TRBV4-1 to TRBJ1-1; no firm D call. The CDR3 covers 15 residues. Germline V gene lookup returns CDR1 MGHRA and CDR2 YSYEKL. The V gene lost 0 bases and the J gene lost 0 bases, with 8 bases spanning the gap. CDR3 coding DNA: TGCGCCAGCAGCCAAGATAACGGGATGAACACTGAAGCTTTCTTT. Its translation is CASSQDNGMNTEAFF.

V and J are TRBV6-5 and TRBJ2-7; weak D call: TRBD1 (5 bases). V dropped 7 bases and J dropped 6 bases, with 16 bases sitting between them. The V gene's germline CDR1 is MNHEY and CDR2 SVGAGI. The CDR3 loop spans 13 amino acids. CDR3 amino acids: CASKLQGVPEQYF. In nucleotides, the CDR3 is TGTGCCAGCAAACTCCAGGGTGTTCCCGAGCAGTACTTC.

The CDR3 nucleotides read TGTGCCGGGGGCAACGACAGGGCCGACACTGAAGCTTTCTTT. It specifies CAGGNDRADTEAFF. J is TRBJ1-1 and V is TRBV28; 7 nucleotides align to TRBD1. The germline CDR1 and CDR2 sequences are MDHEN and SYDVKM. This CDR3 is 14 amino acids long. The trim removed 11 bases at V and 3 bases at J, leaving 12 bases unmatched.

The CDR3 bases are TGCGCCAGCAGCTTGGCGGGAACGGGACTAGCGGGAGAGGGGCAAGAGACCCAGTACTTC. As protein: CASSLAGTGLAGEGQETQYF. The chain recombines TRBV5-1 with TRBJ2-5, with TRBD2 matching 14 bases. The CDR3 is made up of 20 amino acids. V gave up 0 bases and J gave up 2 bases; unmatched junction bases: 12. Germline V gene data show CDR1 as SGHRS and CDR2 as YFSETQ. Using reference TRBV5-1 and TRBJ2-5 for the parts outside the CDR3, the full variable domain is KAGVTQTPRYLIKTRGQQVTLSCSPISGHRSVSWYQQTPGQGLQFLFEYFSETQRNKGNFPGRFSGRQFSNSRSEMNVSTLELGDSALYLCASSLAGTGLAGEGQETQYFGPGTRLLVL.

This chain joins TRBV7-2 and TRBJ2-3; TRBD2 matches at 10 bases. Per the germline V gene, CDR1 is SGHTA and CDR2 is FQGNSA. V shed 2 bases and J 3 bases; nucleotides not matched to a gene: 5. The CDR3 sequence is 16 residues long. The CDR3 is CASSLRPSGSTDTQYF. The CDR3 DNA is TGTGCCAGCAGCTTACGACCTAGCGGGAGTACAGATACGCAGTATTTT.

For the CDR3, the DNA is TGTGCCAGCAGGGCCAGCGACTACGAGCAGTACTTC. It translates to CASRASDYEQYF. V usage is TRBV2 and J usage is TRBJ2-7; D uncertain. With 6 bases removed from V and 3 bases from J, the gap between germline ends came to 9 bases. The germline V gene encodes CDR1 SNHLY and CDR2 FYNNEI. CDR3 length: 12 amino acids. The full variable domain, with the rest looked up from reference TRBV2 and TRBJ2-7, is EPEVTQTPSHQVTQMGQEVILRCVPISNHLYFYWYRQILGQKVEFLVSFYNNEISEKSEIFDDQFSVERPDGSNFTLKIRSTKLEDSAMYFCASRASDYEQYFGPGTRLTVT.

This clone was found once. Here the CDR3 DNA reads TGTGCTAGTGGTCCCCCAACAGGGAGCAATCAGCCCCAGCATTTT. This encodes CASGPPTGSNQPQHF. V and J are TRBV12-5 and TRBJ1-5; tentative D call: TRBD1 (6 bases). Trimming pared 5 bases from V and 1 base from J, leaving 12 bases between. This CDR3 is built from 15 residues. Germline assignment: CDR1 LGHNT and CDR2 FRNRAP.

V and J are TRBV27 and TRBJ1-3; maybe TRBD1 (5 bases). The V gene's germline CDR1 is MNHEY and CDR2 SMNVEV (reference sequence). The CDR3 totals 14 residues. V lost 7 bases to trimming and J lost 1 base, with 11 bases between them. The CDR3 here is CASKPGTSGNTIYF. CDR3 nucleotide sequence: TGTGCCAGCAAACCGGGGACTTCTGGAAACACCATATATTTT.

The rearrangement links TRBV24-1 to TRBJ2-5; no definite D call. V lost 3 bases, J lost 1 base, and 8 bases lay in between. CDR1 and CDR2 from the germline V gene are KGHDR and SFDVKD. The CDR3 loop spans 14 amino acids. The CDR3 spells CATSDLPPQETQYF. The CDR3 DNA reads TGTGCCACCAGTGATCTACCCCCCCAAGAGACCCAGTACTTC.

This sequence joins TRBV9 and TRBJ1-1; a possible D gene is TRBD1 (6 bases). V was cut by 4 bases and J by 6 bases, with 16 bases left in between. This CDR3 is 14 amino acids long. CDR1 SGDLS and CDR2 YYNGEE come from the germline V gene. The CDR3 DNA reads as TGTGCCAGCAGCCCCTGGGGGGGGCGGGCTGAAGCTTTCTTT. Its translation: CASSPWGGRAEAFF.

The V and J genes are TRBV19 and TRBJ2-5; TRBD1 matches 11 bases. The CDR3 sequence is 13 residues long. Trimming removed 8 bases from V and 2 bases from J; junction bases left unmatched: 1. Germline V CDR1 and CDR2: LNHDA, SQIVND (reference sequence). The CDR3 spells CASWDRGQETQYF. In DNA, the CDR3 is TGTGCCAGTTGGGACAGGGGGCAAGAGACCCAGTACTTC.

V usage is TRBV27 and J usage is TRBJ1-1, with D possibly TRBD1 on 5 matching bases. The CDR3 covers 12 residues. Germline CDR1 MNHEY, CDR2 SMNVEV (reference sequence). V dropped 2 bases and J dropped 6 bases, with 7 bases sitting between them. The CDR3 region has the DNA TGTGCCAGCAGTTTACAGGGTTCTGAAGCTTTCTTT. It translates to CASSLQGSEAFF.

This chain connects TRBV5-1 to TRBJ2-3, with D maybe TRBD1 (6 bases). The CDR3 runs to 12 residues. Germline CDR1 is SGHRS and CDR2 is YFSETQ. Trimming removed 4 bases at V and 6 bases at J, with 9 bases between. For the CDR3, the DNA is TGCGCCAGCAGCCTCCAGGGGGATACGCAGTATTTT. It translates to CASSLQGDTQYF.

This chain uses TRBV20-1 with TRBJ2-7; D unclear. The V and J ends lost 6 bases and 4 bases respectively, with 10 bases between them. The CDR3 spans 11 residues. Germline V gives CDR1 DFQATT, CDR2 SNEGSKA (reference sequence). CDR3 bases: TGCAGTGCGTACTACGGATACGAGCAGTACTTC. Its translation is CSAYYGYEQYF.

This clone came up once. The genes are TRBV27 and TRBJ1-2; 7 positions agree with TRBD1. This CDR3 is built from 13 residues. CDR1 and CDR2 from the germline V gene are MNHEY and SMNVEV (reference sequence). J was trimmed by 8 bases and V by 6 bases; bases with no gene match: 9. The CDR3 spells CASRGGAGRGYTF. CDR3 nucleotides: TGTGCCAGCAGAGGGGGCGCTGGGAGGGGCTACACCTTC.

This clone has just one count. The rearrangement links TRBV15 to TRBJ1-5; 8 bases map to TRBD1. CDR3 length: 15 residues. The germline gives CDR1 LNHNV, CDR2 YYDKDF (reference sequence). The V segment lost 0 bases and the J segment 5 bases; nucleotides outside the gene matches: 3. The CDR3 sequence is CATSRDRQGYQPQHF. CDR3 DNA sequence: TGTGCCACCAGCAGAGATAGACAGGGGTATCAGCCCCAGCATTTT.

J is TRBJ1-5 and V is TRBV7-2; 11 bases agree with TRBD1. J was trimmed by 6 bases and V by 5 bases; bases with no gene match: 9. Germline V gene data show CDR1 as SGHTA and CDR2 as FQGNSA. The CDR3 is 16 residues long. CDR3 amino acids: CASSPGGTGGFQPQHF. Written as DNA, the CDR3 is TGTGCCAGCAGCCCAGGGGGGACAGGGGGATTTCAGCCCCAGCATTTT.

The V and J genes are TRBV18 and TRBJ1-4; 9 nucleotides align to TRBD1. Germline V gene data show CDR1 as KGHSH and CDR2 as LQKENI. With 2 bases clipped from V and 0 bases from J, the junction kept 1 base outside the gene matches. There are 16 residues in the CDR3. The CDR3 spells CASSPGQGSTNEKLFF. Written as DNA, the CDR3 is TGTGCCAGCTCACCAGGACAGGGGTCAACTAATGAAAAACTGTTTTTT.

The V and J genes are TRBV28 and TRBJ2-3; weak D call: TRBD1 (6 bases). In germline, CDR1 is MDHEN, CDR2 SYDVKM. The CDR3 extends over 15 amino acids. Trimming pared 7 bases from V and 1 base from J, leaving 15 bases between. Here the CDR3 reads CASTSQGWGTDTQYF. CDR3 sequence (DNA): TGTGCCAGCACCTCACAGGGTTGGGGCACAGATACGCAGTATTTT.

The chain carries TRBV2 and TRBJ2-5; 12 nucleotides align to TRBD2. In germline, CDR1 is SNHLY, CDR2 FYNNEI. Unmatched junction bases numbered 5, after V lost 3 bases and J lost 3 bases. CDR3 length: 16 residues. The CDR3 spells CASSDGLAGGKETQYF. CDR3 bases: TGTGCCAGCAGTGATGGGCTAGCGGGAGGGAAAGAGACCCAGTACTTC. Full variable domain (outside the CDR3, taken from reference TRBV2 and TRBJ2-5): EPEVTQTPSHQVTQMGQEVILRCVPISNHLYFYWYRQILGQKVEFLVSFYNNEISEKSEIFDDQFSVERPDGSNFTLKIRSTKLEDSAMYFCASSDGLAGGKETQYFGPGTRLLVL.